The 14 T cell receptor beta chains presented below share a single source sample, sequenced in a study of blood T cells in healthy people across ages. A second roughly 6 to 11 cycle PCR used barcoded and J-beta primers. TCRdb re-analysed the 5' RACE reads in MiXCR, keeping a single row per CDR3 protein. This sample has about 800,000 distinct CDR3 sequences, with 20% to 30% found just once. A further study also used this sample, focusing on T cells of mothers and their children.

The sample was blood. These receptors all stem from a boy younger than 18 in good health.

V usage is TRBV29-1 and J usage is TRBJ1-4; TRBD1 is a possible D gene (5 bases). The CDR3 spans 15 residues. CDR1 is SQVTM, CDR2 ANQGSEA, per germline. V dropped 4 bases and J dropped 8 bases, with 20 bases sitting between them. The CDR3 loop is CSVGSRGGGREKLFF. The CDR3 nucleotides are TGCAGCGTTGGTTCACGGGGCGGCGGTAGGGAAAAACTGTTTTTT.

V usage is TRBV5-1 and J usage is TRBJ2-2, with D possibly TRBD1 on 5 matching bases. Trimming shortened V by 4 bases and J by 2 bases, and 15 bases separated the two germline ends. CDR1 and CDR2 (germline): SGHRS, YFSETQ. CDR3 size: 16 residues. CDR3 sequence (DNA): TGCGCCAGCAGCCCCGGACACGTCCTAAACACCGGGGAGCTGTTTTTT. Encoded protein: CASSPGHVLNTGELFF.

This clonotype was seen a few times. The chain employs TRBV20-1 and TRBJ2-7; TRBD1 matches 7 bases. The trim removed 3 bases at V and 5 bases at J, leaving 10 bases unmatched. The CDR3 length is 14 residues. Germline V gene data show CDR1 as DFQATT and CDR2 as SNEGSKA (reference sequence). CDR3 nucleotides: TGCAGTGCTAGTAGGGCAGGGGGATACGACGAGCAGTACTTC. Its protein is CSASRAGGYDEQYF.

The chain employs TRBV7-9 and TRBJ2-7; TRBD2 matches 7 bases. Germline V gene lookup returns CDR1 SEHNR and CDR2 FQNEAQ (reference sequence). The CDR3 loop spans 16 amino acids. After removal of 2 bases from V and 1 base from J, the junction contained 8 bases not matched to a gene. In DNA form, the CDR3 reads TGTGCCAGCAGCTTAATCGGCCCTAGCGGATCCTACGAGCAGTACTTC. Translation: CASSLIGPSGSYEQYF. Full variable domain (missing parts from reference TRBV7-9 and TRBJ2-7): DTGVSQNPRHKITKRGQNVTFRCDPISEHNRLYWYRQTLGQGPEFLTYFQNEAQLEKSRLLSDRFSAERPKGSFSTLEIQRTEQGDSAMYLCASSLIGPSGSYEQYFGPGTRLTVT.

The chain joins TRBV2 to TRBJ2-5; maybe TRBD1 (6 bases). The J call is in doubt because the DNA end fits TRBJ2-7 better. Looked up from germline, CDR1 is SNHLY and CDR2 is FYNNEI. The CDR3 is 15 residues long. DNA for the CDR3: TGTGCCAGCAGTGGCCCCGGGACAAACTCCTACGAGCAGTACTTC. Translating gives CASSGPGTNSYEQYF.

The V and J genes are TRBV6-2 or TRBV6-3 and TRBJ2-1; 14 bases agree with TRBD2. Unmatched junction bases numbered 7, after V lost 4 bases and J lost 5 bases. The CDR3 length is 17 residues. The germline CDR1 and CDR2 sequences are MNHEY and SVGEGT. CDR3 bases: TGTGCCAGCAGTTCGGGACTAGCGGGAGTATCAAACAATGAGCAGTTCTTC. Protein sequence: CASSSGLAGVSNNEQFF.

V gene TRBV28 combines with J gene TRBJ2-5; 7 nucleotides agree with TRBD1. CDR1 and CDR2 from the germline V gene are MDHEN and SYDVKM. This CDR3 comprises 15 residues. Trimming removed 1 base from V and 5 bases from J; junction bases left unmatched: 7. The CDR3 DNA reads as TGTGCCAGCAGTTTATCGTTAGGGGGCCAGGAGACCCAGTACTTC. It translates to CASSLSLGGQETQYF.

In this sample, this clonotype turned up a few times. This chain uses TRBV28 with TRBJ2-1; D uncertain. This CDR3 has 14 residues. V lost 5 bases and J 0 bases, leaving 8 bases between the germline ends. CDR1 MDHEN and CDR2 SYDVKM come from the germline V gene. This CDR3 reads CASSPTSSYNEQFF. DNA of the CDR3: TGTGCCAGCAGTCCAACAAGCTCCTACAATGAGCAGTTCTTC.

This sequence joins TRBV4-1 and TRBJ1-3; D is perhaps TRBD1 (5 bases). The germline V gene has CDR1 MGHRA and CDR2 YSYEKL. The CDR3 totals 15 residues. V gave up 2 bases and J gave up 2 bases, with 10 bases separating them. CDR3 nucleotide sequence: TGCGCCAGCAGCCAAAGGGGCTCGGCTGGAAACACCATATATTTT. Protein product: CASSQRGSAGNTIYF.

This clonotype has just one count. The CDR3 sequence: CATSDPPAGSTEETQYF. The CDR3 bases are TGTGCCACCAGTGATCCCCCAGCGGGCTCCACGGAAGAGACCCAGTACTTC. V usage is TRBV24-1 and J usage is TRBJ2-5, with a possible D match to TRBD2 (6 bases). This CDR3 is 17 amino acids long. CDR1 and CDR2 from the germline V gene are KGHDR and SFDVKD. Trimming pared 3 bases from V and 3 bases from J, leaving 19 bases between.

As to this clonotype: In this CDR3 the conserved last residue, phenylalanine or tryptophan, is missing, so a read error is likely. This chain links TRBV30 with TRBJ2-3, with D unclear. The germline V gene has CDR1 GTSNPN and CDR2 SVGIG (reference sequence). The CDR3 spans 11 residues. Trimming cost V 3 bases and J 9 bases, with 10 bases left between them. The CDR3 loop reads CAWSPSGTQYS. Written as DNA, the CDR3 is TGTGCCTGGAGCCCTTCCGGGACGCAGTATTCT.

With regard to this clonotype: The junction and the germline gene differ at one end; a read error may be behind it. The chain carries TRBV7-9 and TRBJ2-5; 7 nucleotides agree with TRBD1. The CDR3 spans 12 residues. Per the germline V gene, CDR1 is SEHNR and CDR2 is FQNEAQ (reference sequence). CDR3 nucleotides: TGTGCCAGCAGGCTTTGGACAGGTCCGCCGTTCTTC. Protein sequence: CASRLWTGPPFF.

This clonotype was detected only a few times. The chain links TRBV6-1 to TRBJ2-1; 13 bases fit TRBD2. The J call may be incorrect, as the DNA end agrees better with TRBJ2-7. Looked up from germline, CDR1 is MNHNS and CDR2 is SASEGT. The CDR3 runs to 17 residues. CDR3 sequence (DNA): TGTGCCAGCAGCCGGGAGGGGACTAGCGGGGTCCCGTACGAGCAGTACTTC. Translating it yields CASSREGTSGVPYEQYF.

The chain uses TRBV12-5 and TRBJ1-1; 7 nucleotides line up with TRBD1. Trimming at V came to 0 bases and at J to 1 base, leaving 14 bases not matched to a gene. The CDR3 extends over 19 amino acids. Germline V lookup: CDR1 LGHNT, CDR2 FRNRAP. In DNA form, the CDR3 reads TGTGCTAGTGGTTTGGTAGTTTTAACGGACAGGCCGAAGAACACTGAAGCTTTCTTT. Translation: CASGLVVLTDRPKNTEAFF. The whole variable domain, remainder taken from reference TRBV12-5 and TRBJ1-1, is DARVTQTPRHKVTEMGQEVTMRCQPILGHNTVFWYRQTMMQGLELLAYFRNRAPLDDSGMPKDRFSAEMPDATLATLKIQPSEPRDSAVYFCASGLVVLTDRPKNTEAFFGQGTRLTVV.